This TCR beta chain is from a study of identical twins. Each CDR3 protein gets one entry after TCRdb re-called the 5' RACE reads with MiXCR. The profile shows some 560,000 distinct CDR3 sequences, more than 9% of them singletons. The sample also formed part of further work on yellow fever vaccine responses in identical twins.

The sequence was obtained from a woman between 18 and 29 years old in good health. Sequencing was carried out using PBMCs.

The CDR3: CASSLRVGGNEQFF. The DNA for the CDR3 is TGCGCCAGCAGTCTTCGGGTGGGGGGAAATGAGCAGTTCTTC. V and J are TRBV4-3 and TRBJ2-1, with D possibly TRBD2 on 6 matching bases. CDR3 length equals 14 residues. The ends were cut back, 6 bases at V and 7 bases at J, with 16 bases in the middle. The germline gives CDR1 LGHNA, CDR2 YSLEER.